This T cell receptor beta chain is drawn from a study of Graves' ophthalmopathy and Graves' hyperthyroidism. Broader study findings: Ophthalmopathy versus stable hyperthyroidism: 13-signature model gave around 90% sensitivity, 75% to 82% specificity.

Diagnosis relied on clinical symptoms, serum thyroxine, TRAb, thyroid ultrasound and orbital computed tomography. Amplification targeted the TCR beta CDR3 regions, with RNA transcripts as the source material. The workflow started with a first-round RT-PCR run with HTBI primers and then moved on to a second-round multiplex PCR. TCRdb analysed the multiplex PCR reads with MiXCR anew, one entry per CDR3 protein. The sample includes 580,000 or so distinct CDR3 sequences, under 45% of them seen just once. With 2 bases removed from V and 3 bases from J, the gap between germline ends came to 23 bases. The germline V gene has CDR1 WNHNN and CDR2 SYGVQD (reference sequence). The CDR3 has 19 amino acids. This clonotype was seen only a few times. Its cognate antigen is unknown.

This sequence originates from an adult man with Graves' hyperthyroidism. The J gene is TRBJ1-5, the V gene TRBV10-1; D remains unclear. The specimen was peripheral blood or thyroid tissue (not recorded which). The CDR3 spells CASSEPNSFGYGYNQPQHF. The CDR3 DNA reads TGCGCCAGCAGTGAGCCAAACTCGTTCGGGTATGGGTACAATCAGCCCCAGCATTTT.